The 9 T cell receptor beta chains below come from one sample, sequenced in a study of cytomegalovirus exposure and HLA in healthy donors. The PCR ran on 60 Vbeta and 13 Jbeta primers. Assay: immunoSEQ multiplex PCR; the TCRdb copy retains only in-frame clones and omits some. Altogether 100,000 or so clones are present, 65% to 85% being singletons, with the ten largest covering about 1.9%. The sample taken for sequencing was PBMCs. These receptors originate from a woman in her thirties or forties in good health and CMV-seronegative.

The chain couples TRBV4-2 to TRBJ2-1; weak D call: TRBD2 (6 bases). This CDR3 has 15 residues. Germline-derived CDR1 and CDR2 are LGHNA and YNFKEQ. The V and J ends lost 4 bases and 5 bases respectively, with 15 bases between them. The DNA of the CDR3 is TGTGCCAGCAGCCTCCGACTAGTCGGCCACAATGAGCAGTTCTTC. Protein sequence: CASSLRLVGHNEQFF.

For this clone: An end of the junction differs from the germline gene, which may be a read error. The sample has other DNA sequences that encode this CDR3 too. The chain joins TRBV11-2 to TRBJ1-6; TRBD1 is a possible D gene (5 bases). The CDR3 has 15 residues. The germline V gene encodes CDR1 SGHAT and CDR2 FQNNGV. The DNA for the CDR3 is TGTGCCAGCAGCCATCCGGGACTCCTAAATTCCCCCCTCCACTTT. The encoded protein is CASSHPGLLNSPLHF.

Written as DNA, the CDR3 is TGTGCCATCAGTGTGGGACTAGCGCCAAACGAGCAGTACTTC. Translated: CAISVGLAPNEQYF. V gene TRBV10-3 combines with J gene TRBJ2-7, with 10 nucleotides matching TRBD2. This CDR3 has 14 amino acids. CDR1 and CDR2 (germline): ENHRY, SYGVKD. J lost 5 bases, V lost 4 bases, and 5 bases had no gene match.

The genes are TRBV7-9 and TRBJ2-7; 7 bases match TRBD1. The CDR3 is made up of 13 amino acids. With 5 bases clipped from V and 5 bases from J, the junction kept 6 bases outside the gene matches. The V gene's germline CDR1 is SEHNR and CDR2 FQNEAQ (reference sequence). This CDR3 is CASSPPTGDEQYF. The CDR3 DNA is TGTGCCAGCAGCCCACCAACAGGGGACGAGCAGTACTTC.

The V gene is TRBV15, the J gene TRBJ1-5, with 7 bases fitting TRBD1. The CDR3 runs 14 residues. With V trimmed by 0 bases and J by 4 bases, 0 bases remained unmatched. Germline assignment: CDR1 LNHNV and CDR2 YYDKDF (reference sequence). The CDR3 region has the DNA TGTGCCACCAGCAGAGAGACAGGGAATCAGCCCCAGCATTTT. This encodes CATSRETGNQPQHF.

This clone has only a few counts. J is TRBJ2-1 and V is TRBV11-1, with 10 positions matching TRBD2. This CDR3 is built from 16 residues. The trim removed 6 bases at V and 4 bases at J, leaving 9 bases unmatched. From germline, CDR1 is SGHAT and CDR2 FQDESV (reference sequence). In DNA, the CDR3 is TGTGCCAGCAGATTCGATCTAGCGGGAGTGTACAATGAGCAGTTCTTC. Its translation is CASRFDLAGVYNEQFF.

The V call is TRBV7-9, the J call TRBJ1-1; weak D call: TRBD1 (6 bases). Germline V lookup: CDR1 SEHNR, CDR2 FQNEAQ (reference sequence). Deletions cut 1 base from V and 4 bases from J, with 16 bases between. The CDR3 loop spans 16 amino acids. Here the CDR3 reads CASSLVQGLGGTEAFF. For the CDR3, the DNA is TGTGCCAGCAGCTTAGTGCAGGGGCTAGGGGGCACTGAAGCTTTCTTT.

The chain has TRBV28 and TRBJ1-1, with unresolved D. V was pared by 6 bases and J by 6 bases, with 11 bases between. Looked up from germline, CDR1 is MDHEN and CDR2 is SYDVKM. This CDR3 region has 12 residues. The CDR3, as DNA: TGTGCCAGCAGATCGGGGTCACCTGAAGCTTTCTTT. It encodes CASRSGSPEAFF.

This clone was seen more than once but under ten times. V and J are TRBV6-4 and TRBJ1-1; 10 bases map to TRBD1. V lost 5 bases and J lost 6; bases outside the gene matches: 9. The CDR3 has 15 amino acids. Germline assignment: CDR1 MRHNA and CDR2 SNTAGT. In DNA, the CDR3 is TGTGCCAGCAGTAAAGGGGGACAGGGGTCGTCTGAAGCTTTCTTT. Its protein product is CASSKGGQGSSEAFF.